This entry lists 22 T cell receptor beta chains sequenced from one sample in a study of cytomegalovirus exposure and HLA in healthy donors. The PCR made use of 60 Vbeta and 13 Jbeta primers. Sequencing used immunoSEQ multiplex PCR; TCRdb keeps in-frame clones, though not all of them. The data contain about 130,000 clones, 65% to 80% of them seen just once; the ten biggest clones take up around 1.6%. The specimen was PBMCs. These receptors came from a human donor in good health.

V is TRBV7-3 and J is TRBJ2-1, with 8 bases that match TRBD2. This CDR3 spans 15 amino acids. CDR1 and CDR2 (germline): SGHTA, FQGTGA. J gave up 1 base and V 5 bases, and 4 bases lay outside the gene matches. CDR3 region: CASSPVAGSYNEQFF. The CDR3 nucleotides are TGTGCCAGCAGCCCCGTAGCGGGATCCTACAATGAGCAGTTCTTC.

V usage is TRBV18 and J usage is TRBJ1-3; D gene unclear. Germline V gives CDR1 KGHSH, CDR2 LQKENI. Trimming pared 2 bases from V and 0 bases from J, leaving 11 bases between. CDR3 length: 16 residues. CDR3 amino acids: CASSPAVPSSGNTIYF. CDR3 DNA: TGTGCCAGCTCACCAGCAGTTCCTAGCTCTGGAAACACCATATATTTT. Variable domain in full (rest from reference TRBV18 and TRBJ1-3): NAGVMQNPRHLVRRRGQEARLRCSPMKGHSHVYWYRQLPEEGLKFMVYLQKENIIDESGMPKERFSAEFPKEGPSILRIQQVVRGDSAAYFCASSPAVPSSGNTIYFGEGSWLTVV.

This chain links TRBV15 with TRBJ2-7, with a tentative D call TRBD1 (7 bases). Germline lookup yields CDR1 LNHNV and CDR2 YYDKDF (reference sequence). Trimming removed 3 bases at V and 3 bases at J, with 15 bases between. The CDR3 has 15 residues. CDR3 in DNA: TGTGCCACCAGCAGGAATGACAGGGAGGTCTACGAGCAGTACTTC. Protein: CATSRNDREVYEQYF.

This chain uses TRBV19 with TRBJ1-2; maybe TRBD1 (6 bases). The CDR3 sequence is 13 residues long. CDR1 LNHDA and CDR2 SQIVND come from the germline V gene (reference sequence). Deletions cut 5 bases from V and 6 bases from J, with 13 bases between. CDR3 in amino acids: CASSDRKGDGYTF. The CDR3, as DNA: TGTGCCAGTAGTGACAGGAAGGGGGATGGCTACACCTTC.

The chain carries TRBV19 and TRBJ2-7; 8 nucleotides match TRBD1. Trimming cost V 1 base and J 2 bases; bases outside gene matches: 7. The CDR3 has 16 residues. Germline lookup yields CDR1 LNHDA and CDR2 SQIVND (reference sequence). CDR3 in amino acids: CASSIGPGGPTYEQYF. CDR3 in DNA: TGTGCCAGTAGTATAGGCCCAGGGGGCCCTACCTACGAGCAGTACTTC.

The chain combines TRBV18 with TRBJ2-7; 7 bases are shared with TRBD2. The CDR3 sequence is 14 residues long. Trimming took 1 base from V and 5 from J; bases not matched to a gene: 5. Per the germline V gene, CDR1 is KGHSH and CDR2 is LQKENI. The CDR3 here is CASSPRELANEQYF. The DNA of the CDR3 is TGTGCCAGCTCACCACGGGAACTAGCGAACGAGCAGTACTTC.

The CDR3 spells CASSAPYSTGANVLTF. DNA for the CDR3: TGTGCCAGTAGTGCCCCCTACTCTACTGGGGCCAACGTCCTGACTTTC. This rearrangement joins TRBV19 to TRBJ2-6; D gene unclear. Germline V CDR1 and CDR2: LNHDA, SQIVND (reference sequence). Trimming removed 5 bases at V and 2 bases at J, with 13 bases between. CDR3 length: 16 amino acids.

This clone was picked up one time. The chain links TRBV19 to TRBJ1-5; D not certain. The length of the CDR3 is 14 residues. Trimming removed 5 bases at V and 5 bases at J, with 13 bases between. Germline lookup yields CDR1 LNHDA and CDR2 SQIVND (reference sequence). The DNA for the CDR3 is TGTGCCAGTAGTCCCCGATGGGAGGATCAGCCCCAGCATTTT. It codes for CASSPRWEDQPQHF.

V gene TRBV7-2 combines with J gene TRBJ1-2; 8 bases match TRBD1. CDR1 is SGHTA, CDR2 FQGNSA, per germline. V shed 4 bases, J shed 4 bases, and the junction held 2 bases outside the gene matches. This CDR3 region has 13 residues. The CDR3 bases are TGTGCCAGCAGCTCAGGACAGGGCTATGGCTACACCTTC. Residues: CASSSGQGYGYTF.

The CDR3 here is CASSDLSGETQYF. The CDR3 nucleotides read TGTGCCAGCAGTGATTTGTCAGGAGAGACCCAGTACTTC. The chain uses TRBV25-1 and TRBJ2-5; D unresolved. V was cut by 3 bases and J by 4 bases, with 9 bases left in between. Germline assignment: CDR1 MGHDK and CDR2 SYGVNS. This CDR3 has 13 residues.

This chain joins TRBV11-2 and TRBJ2-7; possible D gene TRBD1, 6 bases. This CDR3 spans 14 amino acids. Germline CDR1 reads SGHAT; CDR2 reads FQNNGV. V lost 3 bases, J lost 4 bases, and 13 bases lay in between. CDR3 nucleotide sequence: TGTGCCAGCAGCTTCAACAGGGAGTGGTACGAGCAGTACTTC. Its protein product is CASSFNREWYEQYF.

This clone occurred a few times. The gene calls are TRBV9 and TRBJ2-1; 7 bases fit TRBD2. V shed 0 bases, J shed 7 bases, and the junction held 7 bases outside the gene matches. Looked up from germline, CDR1 is SGDLS and CDR2 is YYNGEE. The CDR3 length is 15 residues. CDR3 sequence (DNA): TGTGCCAGCAGCGTAGAGGCGGGAGTCATGAATGAGCAGTTCTTC. Protein: CASSVEAGVMNEQFF.

The chain couples TRBV4-1 to TRBJ2-1; 9 positions agree with TRBD2. Per germline, CDR1 MGHRA and CDR2 YSYEKL. V shed 1 base and J 2 bases; nucleotides not matched to a gene: 6. The CDR3 has 17 residues. The CDR3 DNA is TGCGCCAGCAGCCAAGGTCTTTTAGCGGGAGCCTACAATGAGCAGTTCTTC. Translated, it gives CASSQGLLAGAYNEQFF.

CDR3 DNA sequence: TGTGCCACCAGCCCTCGAGGACTAGCGGGATCCACCGGGGAGCTGTTTTTT. Translated, it gives CATSPRGLAGSTGELFF. The chain is built from TRBV15 and TRBJ2-2; 12 nucleotides agree with TRBD2. Looked up from germline, CDR1 is LNHNV and CDR2 is YYDKDF (reference sequence). This CDR3 contains 17 residues. V lost 5 bases to trimming and J lost 4 bases; unmatched junction nucleotides: 8.

This clone occurred a few times. This chain links TRBV6-5 with TRBJ2-7, with a tentative D call TRBD2 (6 bases). The germline gives CDR1 MNHEY, CDR2 SVGAGI. Trimming removed 0 bases from V and 6 bases from J, with 15 bases in between. The CDR3 runs to 15 residues. The CDR3 nucleotides read TGTGCCAGCAGTTACTCGCCCGGGCTAGCGTCCGAGCAGTACTTC. Amino acid sequence: CASSYSPGLASEQYF.

The chain combines TRBV5-8 with TRBJ2-7, with 9 bases fitting TRBD1. This CDR3 is built from 13 residues. Losses at the gene ends were 4 bases for V and 4 bases for J; bases not matched to a gene: 3. In germline, CDR1 is SGHTS, CDR2 YDEGEE. CDR3: CASSRDREYEQYF. CDR3 nucleotide sequence: TGTGCCAGCAGCCGGGACAGGGAGTACGAGCAGTACTTC.

The chain couples TRBV2 to TRBJ2-6; 8 nucleotides agree with TRBD1. From germline, CDR1 is SNHLY and CDR2 FYNNEI. The CDR3 runs 15 residues. The J segment lost 3 bases and the V segment lost 4 bases, leaving 2 bases of the junction unmatched. The CDR3 coding sequence is TGTGCCAGCAGTGCAGGGGGCTTTGGGGCCAACGTCCTGACTTTC. Its translation: CASSAGGFGANVLTF.

This CDR3 reads CASSLVAVGVEPHQPQHF. In DNA, the CDR3 is TGCGCCAGCAGCTTGGTGGCCGTCGGAGTGGAGCCCCATCAGCCCCAGCATTTT. The chain joins TRBV5-1 to TRBJ1-5; D is undetermined. This CDR3 is built from 18 residues. Germline assignment: CDR1 SGHRS and CDR2 YFSETQ. V gave up 0 bases and J gave up 5 bases, with 21 bases separating them.

The chain carries TRBV7-6 and TRBJ1-1; the D is unclear. Looked up from germline, CDR1 is SGHVS and CDR2 is FNYEAQ. This CDR3 is 13 amino acids long. Trimming removed 4 bases at V and 2 bases at J, with 8 bases between. The CDR3 DNA reads TGTGCCAGCAGCTCTTATTTAAACACTGAAGCTTTCTTT. It translates to CASSSYLNTEAFF.

The chain couples TRBV5-5 to TRBJ1-2; no clear D. V dropped 3 bases and J dropped 3 bases, with 15 bases sitting between them. The length of the CDR3 is 15 residues. Germline CDR1 is SGHKS and CDR2 is YYEKEE (reference sequence). The CDR3 here is CASSWTDGGDYGYTF. In DNA, the CDR3 is TGTGCCAGCAGCTGGACTGACGGAGGAGACTATGGCTACACCTTC.

V usage is TRBV19 and J usage is TRBJ2-4, with D possibly TRBD1 on 5 matching bases. The germline V and J ends were trimmed by 4 bases and 5 bases, with 9 bases remaining between them. Germline values: CDR1 LNHDA, CDR2 SQIVND (reference sequence). The CDR3 contains 13 residues. CDR3 DNA: TGTGCCAGTAGTACGCTGACAGAAAACATTCAGTACTTC. It encodes CASSTLTENIQYF. Drawing the rest from reference TRBV19 and TRBJ2-4, the complete variable domain is DGGITQSPKYLFRKEGQNVTLSCEQNLNHDAMYWYRQDPGQGLRLIYYSQIVNDFQKGDIAEGYSVSREKKESFPLTVTSAQKNPTAFYLCASSTLTENIQYFGAGTRLSVL.

CDR3 DNA sequence: TGCAGCGTTGAGCTAGCGGGAGGAGCTTACAATGAGCAGTTCTTC. It is translated as CSVELAGGAYNEQFF. V usage is TRBV29-1 and J usage is TRBJ2-1, with 11 nucleotides matching TRBD2. Trimming removed 3 bases from V and 4 bases from J; junction bases left unmatched: 5. The CDR3 length is 15 residues. Germline-derived CDR1 and CDR2 are SQVTM and ANQGSEA.